This T cell receptor beta chain was found in a study of blood T cell repertoires in COVID-19. TCRdb's copy holds only in-frame clones and misses some; the assay was immunoSEQ multiplex PCR. The sample includes some 40,000 clones, nearly 80% of them seen just once. Trimming took off 3 bases at V and 6 bases at J, with 11 bases between the two ends. The CDR3 is 13 residues long. CDR1 is LGHDT, CDR2 YNNKEL, per germline (reference sequence). This receptor was taken from a man between 65 and 85 years old with acute or convalescent COVID-19. The chain employs TRBV3-1 (or the pseudogene TRBV3-2) and TRBJ1-2; the D is unclear. Sample: peripheral blood. The CDR3 here is CASSHRTGDGYTF. The CDR3 region has the DNA TGTGCCAGCAGCCATAGAACGGGTGATGGCTACACCTTC.